The present T cell receptor beta chain was sequenced within a study of tumor and adjacent non-tumor tissue in lung cancer. Study-level results: Top 100 clones took a larger repertoire share in normal lung.

No cell sorting was done before RNA was extracted from the tissue. Three rounds of nested PCR, following a modified ARM-PCR protocol, produced the TCRbeta library. TCRdb re-called the multiplex PCR reads through MiXCR, storing one row per CDR3 protein. The sample carries 70,000 to 90,000 distinct CDR3 sequences, approximately 79% recorded once. With regard to this clonotype: The antigen is unknown.

Trimming took 7 bases from V and 4 from J; bases not matched to a gene: 15. The CDR3 loop spans 16 amino acids. Germline V gene sequence: CDR1 SGHRS, CDR2 YFSETQ. The source of this sequence is a woman between 50 and 59 years old with non-small cell lung cancer. Sequenced material: lung tumor tissue. This rearrangement joins TRBV5-1 to TRBJ1-2; 8 bases map to TRBD1. The CDR3 nucleotides are TGCGCCAGCCGAGCAACACCGGGACAGGAATCCTATGGCTACACCTTC. It specifies CASRATPGQESYGYTF.